The source of this TCR beta chain is a study of cytomegalovirus exposure and HLA in healthy donors (dated by TCRdb to about 2017). General notes on the study: According to a later analysis, the 110 or so validation repertoires were produced on the same platform as the 666 repertoires of the first cohort. To predict cytomegalovirus infection status, the study brought together high-throughput TCR immunosequencing, statistical association of individual TCRs with disease status, and machine learning. In addition to the first cohort of approximately 670 subjects, a separate validation cohort of approximately 110 different subjects was used. The study aimed to test whether signatures of past pathogen exposure could be identified by cataloging public T cell receptors.

Libraries were built with the immunoSEQ multiplex PCR assay. Turning to the authors' computational methods: A statistical classification framework was developed to diagnose cytomegalovirus status using the catalog of TCR beta chain sequences. Sourced from immuneACCESS, this table was stored by TCRdb with only in-frame sequences that have V and J called. A share of the clones is absent; for the studies checked, an unresolved V gene accounts for under half, and the remainder has no known explanation. The V and J calls and clone size are taken from that table; D and trimming were inferred from the DNA. Recorded for this sample are 150,000 to 200,000 clones; 86% of them occurred a single time. Clones ranked in the top ten supply about 2.2% of the sample. The donors belonged to the validation cohort of around 130 subjects, which was separate from the approximately 680-subject first cohort. The CDR3 goes from the cysteine to the phenylalanine over 15 residues. The DNA shown is the 45-base CDR3, in frame from base 1. Ends trimmed: V by 4 bases, J by 7 bases; bases unmatched to a gene: 12. CDR1 and CDR2, looked up from the germline V gene, are SGDLS and YYNGEE.

The study at large found these results: The authors suggested that the approach could potentially be extended to other disease states and immunological phenotypes. A few of the identified cytomegalovirus-associated TCR beta chains were confirmed in vitro to be specific for cytomegalovirus antigens. Across donors, most TCR sequences were observed very rarely, whereas some public TCRs were present in many individuals. A later analysis had no HLA typing for the validation cohort, so co-occurrence there was scored across all 130 or so repertoires. Subsequent analysis determined that TCRs grouped into clusters in the first cohort also showed a tendency toward co-occurrence across the roughly 110 validation repertoires, and about 93% of cluster scores exceeded 0. In both the original and validation cohorts, the classifier was reported to diagnose cytomegalovirus status with high specificity and sensitivity. A total of fewer than 200 TCR beta chains were listed by the study as associated with cytomegalovirus.

This clone has only one observation. No antigen is known for it. Base qualities are not recorded, but no much larger clone differs from it by a single base. This TCR came from a woman younger than 30 in good health and CMV-seronegative. The sample taken for sequencing was PBMCs. The chain is assembled from TRBV9 and TRBJ1-2, and 8 junctional nucleotides match TRBD1. The nucleotide sequence is TGTGCCAGCAGCCTATATTGGACAGGGATGCGTGGCTACACCTTC. Its translation is CASSLYWTGMRGYTF.